Listed below are T cell receptor beta chains from one sample, sequenced in a study of OX40 agonist ivuxolimab in advanced cancers. The data were produced by immunoSEQ multiplex PCR, yet TCRdb's version contains in-frame clones alone and is incomplete. In the table there are nearly 80,000 clones, 70% to 90% of which are singletons. The sequenced sample was CD4+ or CD8+ T cells sorted from blood, obtained in a trial of the OX40 agonist ivuxolimab. These receptor sequences come from an adult with an advanced solid tumor such as melanoma, head and neck, liver or kidney cancer. The CDR3 runs from the conserved cysteine through the conserved F or W. The D gene is left open where the match is weak. Clone size is not always given. Where it is, it says once, few, many or a class for expanded clones.

>TRBV2|few|NA|TRBJ2-7
CASSEQGGAYEQYF
TGTGCCAGCAGTGAACAGGGGGGAGCCTACGAGCAGTACTTC
>TRBV30|NA|NA|TRBJ2-1
CAWSTMDERYYNEQFF
TGTGCCTGGAGCACCATGGACGAGAGATACTACAATGAGCAGTTCTTC
>TRBV6-5|NA|NA|TRBJ2-5
CASTDTGRQETQYF
TGTGCCAGCACCGATACAGGGCGCCAAGAGACCCAGTACTTC
>TRBV27|NA|NA|TRBJ1-5
CASSSSLFQEAGYSNQPQHF
TGTGCCAGCAGTTCTTCATTGTTCCAGGAGGCAGGATATAGCAATCAGCCCCAGCATTTT
>TRBV5-4|NA|NA|TRBJ2-7
CASSLGLVEAYEQYF
TGTGCCAGCAGCTTGGGACTAGTCGAAGCCTACGAGCAGTACTTC
>TRBV28|NA|TRBD1|TRBJ1-4
CASSSAGQGNEKLFF
TGTGCCAGCAGTTCGGCGGGACAGGGAAATGAAAAACTGTTTTTT
>TRBV18|many|TRBD1|TRBJ1-6
CASTTGNSPLHF
TGTGCCAGCACGACAGGGAATTCACCCCTCCACTTT
>TRBV5-4|once|TRBD2|TRBJ2-7
CASSLAGTSGGEQYF
TGTGCCAGCAGCTTGGCCGGGACTAGCGGGGGGGAGCAGTACTTC
>TRBV10-3|NA|TRBD1|TRBJ2-2
CAIRTRTGDLPGELFF
TGTGCCATCAGAACAAGGACAGGGGATCTCCCCGGGGAGCTGTTTTTT
>TRBV5-1|few|NA|TRBJ1-6
CASSLVGENSPLHF
TGCGCCAGCAGCTTGGTGGGCGAGAATTCACCCCTCCACTTT
>TRBV18|once|NA|TRBJ2-1
CASSPLATGEQFF
TGTGCCAGCTCACCACTAGCTACAGGGGAGCAGTTCTTC
>TRBV6-6|NA|NA|TRBJ2-7
CASSAGTPRVYEQYF
TGTGCCAGCAGCGCCGGGACTCCAAGGGTATACGAGCAGTACTTC
>TRBV5-6|NA|NA|TRBJ1-1
CASSPSAGRGTEAFF
TGTGCCAGCAGCCCTTCCGCGGGCCGAGGCACTGAAGCTTTCTTT
>TRBV30|NA|TRBD2|TRBJ2-1
CAWRNSGGNYNEQFF
TGTGCCTGGAGAAACAGCGGGGGGAATTACAATGAGCAGTTCTTC
>TRBV6-1|NA|TRBD1|TRBJ2-1
CASSRQGVLGNEQFF
TGTGCCAGCAGCCGACAGGGGGTACTGGGCAATGAGCAGTTCTTC
>TRBV6-1|NA|NA|TRBJ2-7
CASSLNHEQYF
TGTGCCAGCAGTTTGAACCACGAGCAGTACTTC
>TRBV4-1|NA|TRBD2|TRBJ2-3
CASSLGVVAGGMGTDTQYF
TGCGCCAGCAGCCTCGGTGTGGTAGCGGGGGGGATGGGCACAGATACGCAGTATTTT
>TRBV5-1|once|NA|TRBJ2-7
CASSQLQGRYEQYF
TGCGCCAGCAGCCAATTACAGGGCCGCTACGAGCAGTACTTC
>TRBV4-3|NA|TRBD2|TRBJ2-1
CASSRRRGSYNEQFF
TGCGCCAGCAGCCGGAGGCGGGGGTCATACAATGAGCAGTTCTTC
>TRBV19|NA|NA|TRBJ1-1
CASTYGQYTYEAFF
TGTGCCAGTACCTATGGACAGTATACTTATGAAGCTTTCTTT
>TRBV10-1|NA|NA|TRBJ2-5
CASSWTVGETQYF
TGCGCCAGCAGTTGGACGGTTGGGGAGACCCAGTACTTC
>TRBV30|NA|NA|TRBJ1-1
CAFRAGNTEAFF
TGTGCCTTCCGGGCGGGTAACACTGAAGCTTTCTTT
>TRBV19|NA|TRBD2|TRBJ2-1
CASSIDLASGAYNEQFF
TGTGCCAGTAGTATAGATTTGGCTAGCGGAGCTTACAATGAGCAGTTCTTC
>TRBV6-6|NA|NA|TRBJ2-2
CASSYSSGATGELFF
TGTGCCAGCAGTTACTCGTCAGGGGCCACCGGGGAGCTGTTTTTT
>TRBV30|NA|NA|TRBJ2-1
CASISLSSYNEQFF
TGTGCCTCTATTTCTCTCAGCTCCTACAATGAGCAGTTCTTC
>TRBV6-1|NA|NA|TRBJ2-5
CATIPWGTQETQYF
TGTGCCACTATACCATGGGGAACCCAAGAGACCCAGTACTTC
>TRBV28|few|NA|TRBJ1-2
CASSTRGGYGYTF
TGTGCCAGCAGTACCAGGGGTGGCTATGGCTACACCTTC
>TRBV18|NA|TRBD1|TRBJ1-1
CASSPGTENTEAFF
TGTGCCAGCTCACCAGGGACAGAGAACACTGAAGCTTTCTTT
>TRBV11-2|NA|TRBD1|TRBJ2-7
CASTSPGQGYEQYF
TGTGCCAGCACTTCTCCGGGACAGGGCTACGAGCAGTACTTC
>TRBV5-1|NA|NA|TRBJ1-4
CASSAGLRVAATNEKLFF
TGCGCCAGCAGCGCGGGACTCAGGGTAGCGGCAACTAATGAAAAACTGTTTTTT
>TRBV5-6|NA|NA|TRBJ1-5
CASSFRGGDQPQHF
TGTGCCAGCAGCTTCAGGGGAGGGGATCAGCCCCAGCATTTT
>TRBV7-9|NA|NA|TRBJ1-6
CASSLAAGVASPLHF
TGTGCCAGCAGCTTAGCGGCAGGTGTAGCTTCACCCCTCCACTTT
>TRBV25-1|NA|NA|TRBJ1-1
CASSKRGPTEAFF
TGTGCCAGCAGTAAGAGGGGTCCCACTGAAGCTTTCTTT
>TRBV15|NA|NA|TRBJ2-1
CATSSDRHNEQFF
TGTGCCACCAGCAGTGACAGGCACAATGAGCAGTTCTTC
>TRBV7-6|NA|NA|TRBJ2-4
CASSLGAVGGGPSKNIQYF
TGTGCCAGCAGCTTAGGGGCCGTTGGTGGGGGGCCCTCAAAAAACATTCAGTACTTC
>TRBV10-2|NA|NA|TRBJ1-5
CASSDEGRNQPQHF
TGCGCCAGCAGTGACGAGGGGCGCAATCAGCCCCAGCATTTT
>TRBV7-8|NA|NA|TRBJ1-4
CASSLRSQPNEKLFF
TGTGCCAGCAGCTTACGTAGTCAGCCTAATGAAAAACTGTTTTTT
>TRBV30|NA|NA|TRBJ1-3
CAWSSGSTSNTIYF
TGTGCCTGGAGTAGCGGCAGTACCTCTAACACCATATATTTT
>TRBV19|few|TRBD1|TRBJ2-5
CASSIDGTGGGFETQYF
TGTGCCAGTAGTATAGATGGGACAGGGGGTGGATTCGAGACCCAGTACTTC
>TRBV7-9|NA|TRBD1|TRBJ1-2
CASSLAAAGGYGYTF
TGTGCCAGCAGCTTAGCGGCGGCAGGGGGATATGGCTACACCTTC
>TRBV5-5|NA|NA|TRBJ2-2
CASSFRTENTGELFF
TGTGCCAGCAGCTTTAGGACAGAGAACACCGGGGAGCTGTTTTTT
>TRBV7-9|NA|TRBD1|TRBJ2-5
CASSSTGGVETQYF
TGTGCCAGCAGCTCGACAGGGGGAGTAGAGACCCAGTACTTC
>TRBV7-2|NA|NA|TRBJ1-6
CASSPGLSSYNSPLHF
TGTGCCAGCAGCCCGGGACTCAGCTCCTATAATTCACCCCTCCACTTT
>TRBV4-1|NA|NA|TRBJ2-3
CASSQDHRDTDTQYF
TGCGCCAGCAGCCAAGATCACAGGGACACAGATACGCAGTATTTT
>TRBV6-1|NA|NA|TRBJ1-3
CASSGWAPGNTIYF
TGTGCCAGCAGCGGATGGGCGCCTGGAAACACCATATATTTT
>TRBV6-1|NA|NA|TRBJ2-3
CASSEGRTDTQYF
TGTGCCAGCAGTGAAGGACGGACAGATACGCAGTATTTT
>TRBV7-8|NA|NA|TRBJ1-6
CASSRSGLHNSPLHF
TGTGCCAGCAGCCGCTCGGGACTGCATAATTCACCCCTCCACTTT
>TRBV29-1|NA|NA|TRBJ1-1
CRAGLGNTEAFF
TGCAGGGCTGGACTGGGGAACACTGAAGCTTTCTTT